The present T cell receptor beta chain was sequenced within a study of cytomegalovirus exposure and HLA in healthy donors. Study-wide results and caveats: The authors later linked a missense DCLRE1C variant to TCR beta V- and J-gene trimming. Researchers reported in a later analysis that common viral pathogens appeared linked to several top clusters. Previous analysis showed most TCR beta V segments were productive about 90% or about 30% of the time.

Note on this clone: Its antigen is unidentified.

Use of 60 Vbeta and 13 Jbeta primers characterized the PCR. The protocol was immunoSEQ multiplex PCR, while the TCRdb copy is restricted to in-frame clones and leaves out a portion. The sample has about 170,000 clones, 71% seen once. CDR1 and CDR2 (germline): PRHDT, FYEKMQ (reference sequence). The V gene lost 5 bases and the J gene lost 0 bases, with 8 bases spanning the gap. The CDR3 is made up of 13 amino acids. The sequenced sample was PBMCs. The clonotype originates from a girl under 18 in good health and CMV-seronegative. The chain couples TRBV13 to TRBJ2-7; no reliable D call. CDR3 amino acids: CASSPPSSYEQYF. CDR3 DNA: TGTGCCAGCAGCCCCCCTAGCTCCTACGAGCAGTACTTC.